Shown below are 11 T cell receptor beta chains from a single sample sequenced in a study of cytomegalovirus exposure and HLA in healthy donors. Method: immunoSEQ multiplex PCR; TCRdb's copy keeps in-frame clones and lacks some. The sample yields 170,000 or so clones, 75% to 90% seen once. The sequenced sample was PBMCs. These TCRs come from a man aged 18 to 29 in good health and CMV-seropositive.

V and J are TRBV9 and TRBJ2-3, with a tentative D call TRBD2 (5 bases). The V gene lost 4 bases and the J gene lost 0 bases, with 15 bases spanning the gap. The CDR3 consists of 16 residues. Germline-derived CDR1 and CDR2 are SGDLS and YYNGEE. CDR3 loop: CASSPRGPSSTDTQYF. As DNA, the CDR3 is TGTGCCAGCAGCCCCCGAGGGCCCAGTAGCACAGATACGCAGTATTTT.

J is TRBJ1-3 and V is TRBV11-3; TRBD1 might be the D (6 bases). CDR1 and CDR2 from the germline V gene are SGHNT and YENEEA. V was shortened by 0 bases and J by 0 bases, with 12 bases between the two germline ends. The CDR3 totals 17 residues. The CDR3 nucleotides are TGTGCCAGCAGCTTAGATCGGTGGGACAACTCTGGAAACACCATATATTTT. It codes for CASSLDRWDNSGNTIYF.

This sequence joins TRBV4-1 and TRBJ1-5; no clear D. V lost 0 bases, J lost 0 bases, and 6 bases lay in between. In germline, CDR1 is MGHRA, CDR2 YSYEKL. The CDR3 contains 15 residues. DNA for the CDR3: TGCGCCAGCAGCCAAGATGCAGGTAGCAATCAGCCCCAGCATTTT. Protein product: CASSQDAGSNQPQHF.

This clone has just a few counts. J is TRBJ2-3 and V is TRBV29-1, with D perhaps matching TRBD2 (5 bases). The ends were cut back, 2 bases at V and 3 bases at J, with 9 bases in the middle. The CDR3 extends over 13 amino acids. Germline V CDR1 and CDR2: SQVTM, ANQGSEA. CDR3 protein: CSVELAGTDTQYF. The CDR3 region has the DNA TGCAGCGTTGAACTAGCTGGTACAGATACGCAGTATTTT.

This clone was picked up a small number of times. CDR3 coding DNA: TGTGCCATCAGTGAGTCCAAGGAGTCCGTCACCGGGGAGCTGTTTTTT. This sequence encodes CAISESKESVTGELFF. The chain has TRBV10-3 and TRBJ2-2, with unresolved D. Between the trimmed V and J ends, which lost 0 bases and 4 bases, there was a span of 12 bases. The CDR3 spans 16 residues. CDR1 is ENHRY, CDR2 SYGVKD, per germline.

The rearrangement joins TRBV5-1 to TRBJ2-3; 8 bases map to TRBD2. The junction had 1 base not matched to a gene; V was cut back by 4 bases and J by 0 bases. From germline, CDR1 is SGHRS and CDR2 YFSETQ. The length of the CDR3 is 14 residues. CDR3 nucleotide sequence: TGCGCCAGCAGCCTAGCGGGCAGCACAGATACGCAGTATTTT. This encodes CASSLAGSTDTQYF.

This chain joins TRBV5-1 and TRBJ2-5; maybe TRBD1 (5 bases). The CDR3 runs 14 residues. Germline-derived CDR1 and CDR2 are SGHRS and YFSETQ. V lost 1 base and J lost 1, with 8 bases in between. The CDR3 region is CASSLTGPQETQYF. The DNA for the CDR3 is TGCGCCAGCAGCTTGACAGGCCCCCAAGAGACCCAGTACTTC.

V is TRBV28 and J is TRBJ2-3; D might be TRBD2 (7 bases). The CDR3 length is 15 residues. Germline V gene data show CDR1 as MDHEN and CDR2 as SYDVKM. Trimming shortened V by 2 bases and J by 4 bases, and 13 bases separated the two germline ends. CDR3 residues: CASSLRGRAADTQYF. CDR3 coding DNA: TGTGCCAGCAGTTTAAGGGGGAGGGCGGCAGATACGCAGTATTTT. Filled out from reference TRBV28 and TRBJ2-3, the complete variable domain reads DVKVTQSSRYLVKRTGEKVFLECVQDMDHENMFWYRQDPGLGLRLIYFSYDVKMKEKGDIPEGYSVSREKKERFSLILESASTNQTSMYLCASSLRGRAADTQYFGPGTRLTVL.

This clone has more than one count but fewer than ten. The V and J genes are TRBV5-6 and TRBJ2-2, with D perhaps TRBD2 (6 bases). This CDR3 region has 16 residues. CDR1 and CDR2 (germline): SGHDT, YYEEEE. The ends were cut back, 6 bases at V and 4 bases at J, with 19 bases in the middle. The CDR3 region is CASIRGGGPLTGELFF. The CDR3 DNA reads as TGTGCCAGCATCCGCGGTGGAGGGCCCCTCACCGGGGAGCTGTTTTTT.

CDR3 region: CASSLQQGSSGYTF. CDR3 DNA: TGTGCCAGCAGCTTACAACAGGGGTCCAGCGGCTACACCTTC. The rearrangement links TRBV11-1 to TRBJ1-2; 7 nucleotides align to TRBD1. Germline CDR1 and CDR2: SGHAT and FQDESV (reference sequence). V shed 2 bases and J 8 bases; nucleotides not matched to a gene: 8. The CDR3 spans 14 residues.

The V call is TRBV28, the J call TRBJ1-3, with TRBD1 identical over 10 bases. The germline gives CDR1 MDHEN, CDR2 SYDVKM. After removal of 3 bases from V and 0 bases from J, the junction contained 8 bases not matched to a gene. The CDR3 sequence is 18 residues long. CDR3 amino acids: CASSFMTGGLLSGNTIYF. As DNA, the CDR3 is TGTGCCAGCAGTTTTATGACAGGGGGCCTGCTCTCTGGAAACACCATATATTTT.